This is a list of T cell receptor beta chains from one sample in a study of T cell changes during pregnancy in multiple sclerosis. The data were produced by immunoSEQ multiplex PCR, yet TCRdb's version contains in-frame clones alone and is incomplete. Here the sample spans about 59,000 clones, approximately 94% being singletons. This specimen was CD8+ T cells from peripheral blood mononuclear cells, taken after pregnancy. These receptors all stem from a female donor with multiple sclerosis, enrolled in a pregnancy study. The CDR3 runs from the conserved cysteine through the conserved F or W. D genes are given only for firm matches. Only part of the rows carry a size: once, few, many, or a class if the clone is expanded.

>.|.|TRBJ2-1|TRBV2
TGTGCCAGCAGTGATTTAGGGGGTGATGAGCAGTTCTTC
CASSDLGGDEQFF
>.|.|TRBJ2-2|TRBV6-5
TGTGCCAGCAGGGATAGGGGTGCCGGGGAGCTGTTTTTT
CASRDRGAGELFF
>.|.|TRBJ1-2|TRBV4-1
TGCGCCAGCAGCCAAGATAGGGTGGGGGGCTATGGCTACACCTTC
CASSQDRVGGYGYTF
>once|.|TRBJ1-1|TRBV27
TGTGCCAGCAGTTTAACGGGGTTCTTACAGAACACTGAAGCTTTCTTT
CASSLTGFLQNTEAFF
>.|.|TRBJ1-3|TRBV5-4
TGTGCCAGCAGCTTGGGGGGGGCTGGAAACACCATATATTTT
CASSLGGAGNTIYF
>.|.|TRBJ2-1|TRBV7-9
TGTGCCAGCAGCTCGCCCGTTGGATGGGGGGTGTACGATGAGCAGTTCTTC
CASSSPVGWGVYDEQFF
>.|TRBD1|TRBJ2-3|TRBV28
TGTGCCAGCTCGGACCGGGACAGGGGGTCCGATACGCAGTATTTT
CASSDRDRGSDTQYF
>.|.|TRBJ2-2|TRBV11-3
TGTGCCAGCAGCTTAGGGGCGGGGATCGCGAACACCGGGGAGCTGTTTTTT
CASSLGAGIANTGELFF
>.|.|TRBJ2-1|TRBV15
TGTGCCACCAGCAGGACTAGGACGGGACAGAGGTTCTTC
CATSRTRTGQRFF
>.|TRBD1|TRBJ2-7|TRBV4-1
TGCGCCAGCAGCCAAGATGAGTCGGTCGCAGGGGGCTACGAGCAGTACTTC
CASSQDESVAGGYEQYF
>.|TRBD1|TRBJ2-7|TRBV27
TGTGCCAGCAAAGGGCAGGGGGCCTACGAGCAGTACTTC
CASKGQGAYEQYF
>.|TRBD1|TRBJ2-3|TRBV6-1
TGTGCCAGCAGTGAGGGCCAGGGGGCAGATACGCAGTATTTT
CASSEGQGADTQYF
>.|.|TRBJ2-3|TRBV30
TGTGCCTGGAATGGCCTGGCCACAGATACGCAGTATTTT
CAWNGLATDTQYF
>.|.|TRBJ2-3|TRBV11-2
TGTGCCAGCAGCTCAACTCGAACAGATACGCAGTATTTT
CASSSTRTDTQYF
>.|TRBD2|TRBJ2-2|TRBV7-8
TGTGCCAGCAGCTTAGGGAGTACACTAGCGGGAGGGCCGGGCACCGGGGAGCTGTTTTTT
CASSLGSTLAGGPGTGELFF
>.|.|TRBJ1-1|TRBV7-2
TGTGCCAGCAGCTTATACGGGGGGGGTACGAACACTGAAGCTTTCTTT
CASSLYGGGTNTEAFF
>.|.|TRBJ2-3|TRBV5-6
TGTGCCAGCAGCTTCTCTGACAGATTCACAGATACGCAGTATTTT
CASSFSDRFTDTQYF
>.|.|TRBJ2-7|TRBV11-3
TGTGCCAGCAGCTTAGGGCAGTCATACGAGCAGTACTTC
CASSLGQSYEQYF
>.|TRBD1|TRBJ2-7|TRBV7-9
TGTGCCAGCAGCTCCGGGACAGGGGGCCCCTACGAGCAGTACTTC
CASSSGTGGPYEQYF
>.|TRBD2|TRBJ2-1|TRBV7-8
TGTGCCAGCAGCTATAGCGGGAGCTCCTACAATGAGCAGTTCTTC
CASSYSGSSYNEQFF
>.|TRBD1|TRBJ1-1|TRBV10-2
TGCGCCAGCAGTGAGGGGTCAGGGGGACACACTGAAGCTTTCTTT
CASSEGSGGHTEAFF
>.|.|TRBJ1-1|TRBV4-1
TGCGCCAGCAGCCAAGACGGACGGGGGGGTCCGAACACTGAAGCTTTCTTT
CASSQDGRGGPNTEAFF
>.|TRBD1|TRBJ2-3|TRBV5-4
TGTGCCAGCAGCGGGGGACAGGCTAGCACAGATACGCAGTATTTT
CASSGGQASTDTQYF
>.|TRBD1|TRBJ2-7|TRBV4-2
TGTGCCAGCAGCCACGGACAGGGGGCCGTCGAGCAGTACTTC
CASSHGQGAVEQYF